This TCR beta chain was recovered during a study of blood T cells in healthy people across ages. V was clipped by 7 bases and J by 5 bases, with 15 bases between them. Per germline, CDR1 SQVTM and CDR2 ANQGSEA. The CDR3 extends over 13 amino acids. Sample-barcoded 5' priming and a J-beta primer mix drove a second PCR of roughly 7 to 11 cycles. A single record per CDR3 protein comes from TCRdb applying MiXCR to the 5' RACE reads. The sample shows about 1 million distinct CDR3 sequences, about 25% of them seen only once. This clonotype was picked up a small number of times. Isolating PBMCs gave at least 7 million of these cells per sample. The same sample was also studied in work on T cells of mothers and their children. That study adds: Mother-child pairs who were related displayed a slightly higher overlap than unrelated pairs, a difference that was non-significant. Persisting microchimeric T cell clones went undetected.

Material: blood. The chain couples TRBV29-1 to TRBJ2-1; D perhaps matches TRBD2 (5 bases). The sequence derives from a girl aged 2-9 years in good health. This chain's CDR3 is CSAPELGNNEQFF. The CDR3 coding sequence is TGCAGCGCCCCGGAACTAGGAAACAATGAGCAGTTCTTC.